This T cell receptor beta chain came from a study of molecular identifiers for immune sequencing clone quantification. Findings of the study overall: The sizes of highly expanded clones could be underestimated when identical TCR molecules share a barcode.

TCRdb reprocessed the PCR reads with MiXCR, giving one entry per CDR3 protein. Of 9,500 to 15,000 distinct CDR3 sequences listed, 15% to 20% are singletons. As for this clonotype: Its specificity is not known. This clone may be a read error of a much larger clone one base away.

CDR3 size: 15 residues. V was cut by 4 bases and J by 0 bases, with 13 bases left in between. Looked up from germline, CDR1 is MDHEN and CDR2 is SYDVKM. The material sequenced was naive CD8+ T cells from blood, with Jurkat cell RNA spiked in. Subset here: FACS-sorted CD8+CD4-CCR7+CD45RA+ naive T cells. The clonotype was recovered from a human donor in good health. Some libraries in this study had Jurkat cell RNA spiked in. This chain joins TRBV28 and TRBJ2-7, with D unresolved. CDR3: CASSSSPDLSYEQYF. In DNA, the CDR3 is TGTGCCAGCAGTTCCTCCCCAGACCTCTCCTACGAGCAGTACTTC.